One and the same sample provided the 10 T cell receptor beta chains below, sequenced in a study of OX40 agonist ivuxolimab in advanced cancers. Libraries were prepared by immunoSEQ multiplex PCR; TCRdb keeps only in-frame clonotypes and omits some of them. The data hold under 110,000 clones, with 90% observed a single time. The specimen comprised CD4+ or CD8+ T cells sorted from blood, sampled in a trial of the OX40 agonist ivuxolimab. The receptor set was obtained from an adult with an advanced solid tumor such as melanoma, head and neck, liver or kidney cancer.

For the CDR3, the DNA is TGCAGCGCCCCGACGGGGGATGGCTACACCTTC. The encoded protein is CSAPTGDGYTF. The chain couples TRBV29-1 to TRBJ1-2; tentatively, D is TRBD1 (5 bases). The CDR3 runs 11 residues. Trimming took off 7 bases at V and 6 bases at J, with 12 bases between the two ends. The germline V gene encodes CDR1 SQVTM and CDR2 ANQGSEA.

This chain connects TRBV28 to TRBJ2-3, with D perhaps matching TRBD1 (5 bases). In germline, CDR1 is MDHEN, CDR2 SYDVKM. V lost 2 bases and J 0 bases, leaving 12 bases between the germline ends. The CDR3 runs 16 residues. This CDR3 reads CASSLGAATSTDTQYF. In DNA form, the CDR3 reads TGTGCCAGCAGTTTAGGGGCGGCTACTAGCACAGATACGCAGTATTTT.

The V gene is TRBV5-1, the J gene TRBJ2-3; the D gene is possibly TRBD2 (5 bases). Deletions cut 5 bases from V and 1 base from J, with 14 bases between. The CDR3 has 15 residues. CDR1 is SGHRS and CDR2 is YFSETQ in the germline V gene. Here the CDR3 reads CASRRASGGTDTQYF. CDR3 nucleotides: TGCGCCAGCAGAAGGGCCTCCGGGGGCACAGATACGCAGTATTTT. Drawing the rest from reference TRBV5-1 and TRBJ2-3, the complete variable domain is KAGVTQTPRYLIKTRGQQVTLSCSPISGHRSVSWYQQTPGQGLQFLFEYFSETQRNKGNFPGRFSGRQFSNSRSEMNVSTLELGDSALYLCASRRASGGTDTQYFGPGTRLTVL.

The chain combines TRBV19 with TRBJ1-1; tentatively, D is TRBD1 (6 bases). V lost 7 bases and J 5 bases, leaving 14 bases between the germline ends. Germline assignment: CDR1 LNHDA and CDR2 SQIVND (reference sequence). The CDR3 is 13 residues long. For the CDR3, the DNA is TGTGCCAGTACCCCCGGGGACAAGACTGAAGCTTTCTTT. Its translation is CASTPGDKTEAFF.

The chain couples TRBV18 to TRBJ1-5; a possible D gene is TRBD1 (5 bases). Trimming left V 1 base short and J 0 bases short, with 13 bases between. This CDR3 is 17 amino acids long. From germline, CDR1 is KGHSH and CDR2 LQKENI. The DNA for the CDR3 is TGTGCCAGCTCACCACGATCGGGACCCTATAGCAATCAGCCCCAGCATTTT. It specifies CASSPRSGPYSNQPQHF.

Concerning this clone itself: Compared with germline, one end of the junction differs, possibly owing to a read error. The J gene is TRBJ1-6, the V gene TRBV7-7; D call uncertain. Germline V gene data show CDR1 as SSHAT and CDR2 as FNYEAQ (reference sequence). This CDR3 region has 14 residues. This CDR3 reads CASSPVERNSPLHF. CDR3 nucleotides: TGTGCTAGCAGCCCCGTGGAGAGGAATTCACCCCTCCACTTT.

The chain carries TRBV18 and TRBJ1-2; D may be TRBD1 (6 bases). Trimming left V 3 bases short and J 2 bases short, with 10 bases between. Per the germline V gene, CDR1 is KGHSH and CDR2 is LQKENI. The CDR3 spans 14 residues. The CDR3 is CASSPGGLNYGYTF. The CDR3 DNA reads TGTGCCAGCTCACCGGGGGGGCTGAACTATGGCTACACCTTC.

The rearrangement joins TRBV2 to TRBJ2-1; 12 bases agree with TRBD2. This CDR3 comprises 16 residues. From germline, CDR1 is SNHLY and CDR2 FYNNEI. Trimming removed 5 bases from V and 6 bases from J; junction bases left unmatched: 8. The CDR3 sequence is CASSRSLAGGLNEQFF. CDR3 coding DNA: TGTGCCAGCAGTCGAAGTCTAGCGGGGGGGCTCAATGAGCAGTTCTTC.

In its sample, this clone was seen a few times. The chain uses TRBV7-9 and TRBJ1-5; TRBD1 agrees at 10 bases. V lost 5 bases to trimming and J lost 3 bases; unmatched junction nucleotides: 4. The CDR3 is 15 residues long. The germline CDR1 and CDR2 sequences are SEHNR and FQNEAQ (reference sequence). The CDR3 spells CASSQDRGDNQPQHF. The CDR3 bases are TGTGCCAGCAGCCAGGACAGGGGGGACAATCAGCCCCAGCATTTT.

The chain recombines TRBV9 with TRBJ2-3; D possibly uses TRBD1 or TRBD2 (6 bases each). V gave up 2 bases and J gave up 3 bases, with 13 bases separating them. The CDR3 is made up of 15 amino acids. CDR1 and CDR2 from the germline V gene are SGDLS and YYNGEE. For the CDR3, the DNA is TGTGCCAGCAGCGTTGGGGGGCGAGGGACAGATACGCAGTATTTT. This encodes CASSVGGRGTDTQYF.